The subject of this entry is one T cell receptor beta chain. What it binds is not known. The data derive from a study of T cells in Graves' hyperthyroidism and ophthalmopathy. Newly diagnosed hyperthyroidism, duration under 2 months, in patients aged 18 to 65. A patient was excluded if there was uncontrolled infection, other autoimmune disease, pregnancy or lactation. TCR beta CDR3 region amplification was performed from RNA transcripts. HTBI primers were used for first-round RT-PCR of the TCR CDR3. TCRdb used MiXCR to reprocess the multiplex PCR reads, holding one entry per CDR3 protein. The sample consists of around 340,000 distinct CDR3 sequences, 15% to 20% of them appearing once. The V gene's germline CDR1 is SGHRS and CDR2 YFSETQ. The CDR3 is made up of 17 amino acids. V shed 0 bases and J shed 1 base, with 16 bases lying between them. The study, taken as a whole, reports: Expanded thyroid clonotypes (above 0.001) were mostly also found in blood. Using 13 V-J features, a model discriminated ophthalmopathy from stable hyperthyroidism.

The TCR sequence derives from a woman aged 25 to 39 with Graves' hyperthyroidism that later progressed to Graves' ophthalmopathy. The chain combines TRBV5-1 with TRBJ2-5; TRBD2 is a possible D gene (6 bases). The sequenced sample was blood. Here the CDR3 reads CASSLAGSGPSQETQYF. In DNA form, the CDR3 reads TGCGCCAGCAGCTTGGCGGGCAGCGGGCCTAGCCAAGAGACCCAGTACTTC.